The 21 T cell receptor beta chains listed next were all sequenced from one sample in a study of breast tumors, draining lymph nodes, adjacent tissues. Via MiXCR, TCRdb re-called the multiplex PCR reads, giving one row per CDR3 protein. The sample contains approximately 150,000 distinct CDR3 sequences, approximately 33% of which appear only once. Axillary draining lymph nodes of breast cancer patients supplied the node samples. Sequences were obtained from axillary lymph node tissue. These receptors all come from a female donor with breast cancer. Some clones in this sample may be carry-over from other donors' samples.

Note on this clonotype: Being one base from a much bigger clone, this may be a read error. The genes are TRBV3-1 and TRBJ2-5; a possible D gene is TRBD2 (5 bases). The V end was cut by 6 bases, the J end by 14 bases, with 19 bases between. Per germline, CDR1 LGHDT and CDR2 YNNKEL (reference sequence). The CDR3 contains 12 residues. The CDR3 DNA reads TGTGCCAGCAGGCTGGACTCAACCAAGTGTTACTTC. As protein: CASRLDSTKCYF.

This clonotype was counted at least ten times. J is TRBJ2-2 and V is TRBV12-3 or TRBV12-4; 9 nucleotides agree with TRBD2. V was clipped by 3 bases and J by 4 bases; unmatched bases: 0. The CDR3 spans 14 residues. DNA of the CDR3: TGTGCCAGCAGTTTTAGCGGGAGCACCGGGGAGCTGTTTTTT. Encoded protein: CASSFSGSTGELFF.

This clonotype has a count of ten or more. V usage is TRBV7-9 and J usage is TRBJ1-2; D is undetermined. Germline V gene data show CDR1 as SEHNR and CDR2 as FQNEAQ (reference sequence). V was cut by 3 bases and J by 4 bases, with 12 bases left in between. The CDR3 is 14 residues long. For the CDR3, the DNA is TGTGCCAGCAGCTTCCTCACCGGTGGCTATGGCTACACCTTC. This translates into CASSFLTGGYGYTF.

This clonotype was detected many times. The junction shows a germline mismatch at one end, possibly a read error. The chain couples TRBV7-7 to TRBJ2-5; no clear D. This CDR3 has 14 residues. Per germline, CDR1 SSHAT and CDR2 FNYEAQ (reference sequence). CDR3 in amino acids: CASSLRPVGETQYF. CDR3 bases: TGTGCTAGCAGCTTACGTCCCGTCGGAGAGACCCAGTACTTC.

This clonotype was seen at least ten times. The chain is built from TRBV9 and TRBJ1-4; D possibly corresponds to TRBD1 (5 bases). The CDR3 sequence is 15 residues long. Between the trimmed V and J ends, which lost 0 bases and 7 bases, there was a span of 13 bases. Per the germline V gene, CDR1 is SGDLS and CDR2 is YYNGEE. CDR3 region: CASSVDGGRGEKLFF. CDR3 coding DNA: TGTGCCAGCAGCGTAGATGGGGGAAGAGGTGAAAAACTGTTTTTT.

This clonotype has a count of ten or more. Here the CDR3 reads CASSLTAYNYGYTF. In DNA, the CDR3 is TGTGCCAGCAGCTTGACAGCTTATAACTATGGCTACACCTTC. The chain carries TRBV5-5 and TRBJ1-2; no firm D call. CDR3 length: 14 residues. V lost 1 base, J lost 1 base, and 8 bases lay in between. Germline CDR1 is SGHKS and CDR2 is YYEKEE (reference sequence).

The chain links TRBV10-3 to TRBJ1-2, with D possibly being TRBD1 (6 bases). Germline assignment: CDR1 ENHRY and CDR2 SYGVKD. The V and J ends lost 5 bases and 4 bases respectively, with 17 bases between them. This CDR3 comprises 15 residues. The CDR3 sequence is CAISTDRFSTYGYTF. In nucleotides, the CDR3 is TGTGCCATCAGTACCGACAGGTTTTCAACCTATGGCTACACCTTC.

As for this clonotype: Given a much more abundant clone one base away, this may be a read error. This chain's CDR3 is CASSQDFWTVEDSGNTVYF. As DNA, the CDR3 is TGTGCCAGCAGCCAAGATTTTTGGACAGTGGAAGACTCTGGAAACACCGTATATTTT. V and J are TRBV3-1 and TRBJ1-3; D perhaps matches TRBD1 (6 bases). Germline CDR1 is LGHDT and CDR2 is YNNKEL (reference sequence). This CDR3 contains 19 residues.

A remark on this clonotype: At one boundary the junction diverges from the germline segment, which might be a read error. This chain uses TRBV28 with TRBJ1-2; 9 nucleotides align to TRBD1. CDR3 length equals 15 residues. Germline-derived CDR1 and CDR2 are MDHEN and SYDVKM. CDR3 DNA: TGTGCCAGCGGTTTTTACCAGGACAGGGGCTATGGCTACACCTTC. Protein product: CASGFYQDRGYGYTF.

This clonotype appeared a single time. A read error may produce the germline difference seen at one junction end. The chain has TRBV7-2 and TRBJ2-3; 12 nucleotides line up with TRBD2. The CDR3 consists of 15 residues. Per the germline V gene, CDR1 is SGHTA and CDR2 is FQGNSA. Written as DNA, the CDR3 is TGTGTCAGCGGCACGAGACTAGCGGGAGTGGATACGCAGTATTTT. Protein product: CVSGTRLAGVDTQYF. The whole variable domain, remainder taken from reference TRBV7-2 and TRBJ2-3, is GAGVSQSPSNKVTEKGKDVELRCDPISGHTALYWYRQSLGQGLEFLIYFQGNSAPDKSGLPSDRFSAERTGGSVSTLTIQRTQQEDSAVYLCVSGTRLAGVDTQYFGPGTRLTVL.

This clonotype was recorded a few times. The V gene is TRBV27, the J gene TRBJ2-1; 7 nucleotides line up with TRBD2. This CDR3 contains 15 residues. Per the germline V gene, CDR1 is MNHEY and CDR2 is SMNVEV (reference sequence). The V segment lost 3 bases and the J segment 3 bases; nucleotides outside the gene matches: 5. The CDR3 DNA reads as TGTGCCAGCAGTTTGCGGGGGAGGCTCTACAATGAGCAGTTCTTC. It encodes CASSLRGRLYNEQFF.

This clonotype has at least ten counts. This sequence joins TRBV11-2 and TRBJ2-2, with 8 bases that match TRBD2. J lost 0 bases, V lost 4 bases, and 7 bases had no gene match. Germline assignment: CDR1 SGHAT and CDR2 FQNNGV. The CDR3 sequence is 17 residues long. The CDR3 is CASSSRTSRPNTGELFF. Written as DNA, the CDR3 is TGTGCCAGCAGCTCAAGGACTAGCAGGCCGAACACCGGGGAGCTGTTTTTT.

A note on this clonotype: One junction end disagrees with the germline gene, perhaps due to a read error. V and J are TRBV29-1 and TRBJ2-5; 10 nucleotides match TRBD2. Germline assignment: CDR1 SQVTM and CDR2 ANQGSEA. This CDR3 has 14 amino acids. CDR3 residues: CSVEEGAGGTEALF. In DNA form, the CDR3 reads TGCAGCGTTGAAGAGGGAGCGGGAGGGACTGAAGCTCTCTTT.

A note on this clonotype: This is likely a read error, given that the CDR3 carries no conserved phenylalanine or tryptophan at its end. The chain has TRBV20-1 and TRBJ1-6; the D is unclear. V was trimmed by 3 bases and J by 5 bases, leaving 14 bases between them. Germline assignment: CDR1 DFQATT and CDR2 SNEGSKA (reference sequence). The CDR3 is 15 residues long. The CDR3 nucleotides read TGCAGTGCTAGTTTAGTAGCTGGACATAATTCACCCCTCCACCTT. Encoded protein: CSASLVAGHNSPLHL.

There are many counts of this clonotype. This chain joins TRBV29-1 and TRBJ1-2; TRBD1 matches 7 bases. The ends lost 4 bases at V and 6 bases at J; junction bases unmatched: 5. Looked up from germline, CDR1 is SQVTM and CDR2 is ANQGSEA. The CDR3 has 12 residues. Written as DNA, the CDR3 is TGCAGCGTTGCTGGGACAGAAAATGGCTACACCTTC. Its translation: CSVAGTENGYTF. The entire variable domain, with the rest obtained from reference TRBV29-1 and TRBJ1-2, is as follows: SAVISQKPSRDICQRGTSLTIQCQVDSQVTMMFWYRQQPGQSLTLIATANQGSEATYESGFVIDKFPISRPNLTFSTLTVSNMSPEDSSIYLCSVAGTENGYTFGSGTRLTVV.

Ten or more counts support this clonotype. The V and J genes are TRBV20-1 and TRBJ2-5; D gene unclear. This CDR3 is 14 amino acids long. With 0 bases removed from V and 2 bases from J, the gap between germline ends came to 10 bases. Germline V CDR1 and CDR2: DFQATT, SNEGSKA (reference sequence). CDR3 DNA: TGCAGTGCTAGAGACGGCGGTAGGCAAGAGACCCAGTACTTC. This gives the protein CSARDGGRQETQYF.

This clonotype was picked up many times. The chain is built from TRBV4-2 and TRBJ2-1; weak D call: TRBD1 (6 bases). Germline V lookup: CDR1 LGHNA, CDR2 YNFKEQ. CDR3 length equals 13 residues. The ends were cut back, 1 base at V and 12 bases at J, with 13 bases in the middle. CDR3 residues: CASSQGADRPQFF. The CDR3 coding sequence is TGTGCCAGCAGCCAAGGTGCTGACAGGCCGCAGTTCTTC.

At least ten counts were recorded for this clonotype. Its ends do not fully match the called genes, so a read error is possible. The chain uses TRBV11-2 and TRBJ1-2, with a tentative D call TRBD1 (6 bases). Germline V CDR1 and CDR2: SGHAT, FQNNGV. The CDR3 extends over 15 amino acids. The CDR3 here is CASSLDWGGGNGYTF. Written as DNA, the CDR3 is TGTGCCAGCAGCCTAGACTGGGGTGGGGGCAATGGCTACACCTTC.

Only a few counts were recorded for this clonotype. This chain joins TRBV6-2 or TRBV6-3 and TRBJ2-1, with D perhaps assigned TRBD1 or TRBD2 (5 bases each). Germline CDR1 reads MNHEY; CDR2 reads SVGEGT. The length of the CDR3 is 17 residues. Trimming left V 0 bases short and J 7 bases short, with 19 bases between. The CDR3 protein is CASSYSPGKRGRNEQFF. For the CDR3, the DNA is TGTGCCAGCAGTTACTCCCCAGGAAAACGGGGCAGAAATGAGCAGTTCTTC.

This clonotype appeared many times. DNA for the CDR3: TGTGCCTGCAGAGGAGATTTTAATGAAAAACTGTTTTTT. The encoded protein is CACRGDFNEKLFF. The V and J genes are TRBV30 and TRBJ1-4, with D unclear. This CDR3 region has 13 residues. V lost 6 bases to trimming and J lost 4 bases, with 12 bases between them. Per germline, CDR1 GTSNPN and CDR2 SVGIG (reference sequence).

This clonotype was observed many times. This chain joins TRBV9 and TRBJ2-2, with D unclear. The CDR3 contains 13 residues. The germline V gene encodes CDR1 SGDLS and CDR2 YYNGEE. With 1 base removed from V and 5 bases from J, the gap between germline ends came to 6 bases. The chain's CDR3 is CASSVRRTGELFF. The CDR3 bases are TGTGCCAGCAGCGTACGGAGAACCGGGGAGCTGTTTTTT.